The 24 T cell receptor beta chains presented below share a single source sample, sequenced in a study of blood T cell repertoires in COVID-19. Generated by immunoSEQ multiplex PCR, the TCRdb table keeps only in-frame clones and is missing some. The profile covers more than 200,000 clones, with about 87% appearing a single time and around 5.1% taken by the ten largest. The sequenced material came from peripheral blood. These receptors came from a woman aged 60-75 years with COVID-19, enrolled during active disease.

The CDR3: CAYATGTGVSEQYF. The CDR3 coding sequence is TGTGCCTACGCAACGGGGACAGGGGTCTCCGAGCAGTACTTC. The rearrangement joins TRBV30 to TRBJ2-7, with 10 bases identical to TRBD1. The CDR3 extends over 14 amino acids. V lost 7 bases, J lost 6 bases, and 12 bases stayed unmatched. Germline loops: CDR1 GTSNPN, CDR2 SVGIG (reference sequence). The entire variable domain, with the rest obtained from reference TRBV30 and TRBJ2-7, is as follows: SQTIHQWPATLVQPVGSPLSLECTVEGTSNPNLYWYRQAAGRGLQLLFYSVGIGQISSEVPQNLSASRPQDRQFILSSKKLLLSDSGFYLCAYATGTGVSEQYFGPGTRLTVT.

This chain joins TRBV5-1 and TRBJ2-5; 9 bases fit TRBD1. V dropped 3 bases and J dropped 5; count of bases not matched to a gene: 5. CDR1 is SGHRS and CDR2 is YFSETQ in the germline V gene. The CDR3 is 14 amino acids. CDR3 bases: TGCGCCAGCAGCTGGGACAGGGTCGAGGAGACCCAGTACTTC. Translation gives CASSWDRVEETQYF.

This sequence joins TRBV28 and TRBJ2-3; 13 nucleotides align to TRBD2. The CDR3 sequence is 16 residues long. V lost 4 bases, J lost 5 bases, and 6 bases stayed unmatched. CDR1 MDHEN and CDR2 SYDVKM come from the germline V gene. The CDR3 sequence is CASSSTSGRVGDTQYF. The CDR3 bases are TGTGCCAGCAGTTCCACTAGCGGGAGGGTTGGAGATACGCAGTATTTT.

J is TRBJ1-2 and V is TRBV6-4; D ambiguous. The V end was cut by 7 bases, the J end by 8 bases, with 11 bases between. The CDR3 extends over 11 amino acids. In germline, CDR1 is MRHNA, CDR2 SNTAGT. CDR3 sequence: CASIARAGYTF. The CDR3 DNA follows: TGTGCCAGCATCGCGCGGGCAGGCTACACCTTC.

The chain recombines TRBV5-6 with TRBJ2-3, with 11 bases matching TRBD1. The germline V gene encodes CDR1 SGHDT and CDR2 YYEEEE. Trimming cost V 0 bases and J 3 bases; bases outside gene matches: 3. The CDR3 covers 16 residues. The CDR3 loop is CASSLGTGGLTDTQYF. Here the CDR3 DNA reads TGTGCCAGCAGCTTGGGGACAGGGGGCCTAACAGATACGCAGTATTTT.

V gene TRBV29-1 combines with J gene TRBJ1-2; 11 bases align to TRBD1. Trimming took 7 bases from V and 8 from J; bases not matched to a gene: 9. Germline CDR1 SQVTM, CDR2 ANQGSEA. The CDR3 has 13 amino acids. In DNA, the CDR3 is TGCAGCGCCCACTCGGGACAGGGGGGAGGCTACACCTTC. It translates to CSAHSGQGGGYTF.

This sequence joins TRBV5-1 and TRBJ2-7; 9 bases line up with TRBD1. CDR3 length: 16 residues. The V segment lost 4 bases and the J segment 5 bases; nucleotides outside the gene matches: 13. Germline V gives CDR1 SGHRS, CDR2 YFSETQ. The CDR3 is CASSRSPGTGTNEQYF. CDR3 bases: TGCGCCAGCAGCAGGTCCCCCGGGACAGGGACCAACGAGCAGTACTTC.

The CDR3 reads CASRTRSSYNEQFF. The CDR3 region has the DNA TGTGCCAGCAGGACTAGGAGCTCCTACAATGAGCAGTTCTTC. The chain uses TRBV7-2 and TRBJ2-1; the D gene is possibly TRBD2 (6 bases). Trimming removed 6 bases from V and 0 bases from J, with 9 bases in between. Germline-derived CDR1 and CDR2 are SGHTA and FQGNSA. The CDR3 extends over 14 amino acids.

The chain carries TRBV4-1 and TRBJ2-3, with 11 bases matching TRBD2. This CDR3 comprises 15 residues. Trimming removed 1 base from V and 7 bases from J; junction bases left unmatched: 4. CDR1 MGHRA and CDR2 YSYEKL come from the germline V gene. Here the CDR3 DNA reads TGCGCCAGCAGCCAAGGACTAGCGGGGTATTATACGCAGTATTTT. Its protein product is CASSQGLAGYYTQYF.

The V and J genes are TRBV4-3 and TRBJ2-6; D perhaps matches TRBD1 (5 bases). V lost 0 bases, J lost 1 base, and 10 bases lay in between. This CDR3 is built from 17 residues. Germline loops: CDR1 LGHNA, CDR2 YSLEER. CDR3 sequence: CASSQETVRSGANVLTF. The CDR3 coding sequence is TGCGCCAGCAGCCAAGAGACAGTTCGGTCTGGGGCCAACGTCCTGACTTTC.

This clone was observed a single time. The rearrangement joins TRBV28 to TRBJ2-1; 7 positions agree with TRBD2. V shed 6 bases, J shed 4 bases, and the junction held 12 bases outside the gene matches. This CDR3 is built from 16 residues. The germline V gene encodes CDR1 MDHEN and CDR2 SYDVKM. The CDR3 loop reads CASRPALSGPYNEQFF. The CDR3 nucleotides read TGTGCCAGCAGACCAGCGCTTAGCGGGCCATACAATGAGCAGTTCTTC.

In this sample, this clone turned up once. This chain uses TRBV7-2 with TRBJ2-5; 10 bases match TRBD1. Looked up from germline, CDR1 is SGHTA and CDR2 is FQGNSA. V trimming: 5 bases; J trimming: 5 bases; junction bases outside the gene matches: 11. CDR3 size: 16 residues. As DNA, the CDR3 is TGTGCCAGCAGCCCATGGACAGGGGGACTTTGGGAGACCCAGTACTTC. Translating it yields CASSPWTGGLWETQYF.

V and J are TRBV30 and TRBJ1-6; D unresolved. The V end lost 0 bases, the J end lost 0 bases, and 15 bases lay between the germline ends. The length of the CDR3 is 18 residues. The germline V gene encodes CDR1 GTSNPN and CDR2 SVGIG (reference sequence). The CDR3 reads CAWSVKYGEYSYNSPLHF. The CDR3 DNA reads TGTGCCTGGAGTGTAAAATACGGGGAGTACTCCTATAATTCACCCCTCCACTTT.

The rearrangement joins TRBV9 to TRBJ1-3; 9 bases fit TRBD1. Looked up from germline, CDR1 is SGDLS and CDR2 is YYNGEE. V lost 4 bases to trimming and J lost 2 bases; unmatched junction nucleotides: 4. The CDR3 contains 15 residues. The chain's CDR3 is CASSIGTGTGNTIYF. CDR3 in DNA: TGTGCCAGCAGCATCGGGACAGGGACTGGAAACACCATATATTTT.

The chain employs TRBV6-6 and TRBJ1-5, with 7 bases identical to TRBD1. This CDR3 is 17 amino acids long. The ends lost 5 bases at V and 0 bases at J; junction bases unmatched: 10. The germline gives CDR1 MNHNY, CDR2 SVGAGI (reference sequence). The CDR3 DNA follows: TGTGCCAGCAGTCGACGGGACAGAAGAAATAGCAATCAGCCCCAGCATTTT. The encoded protein is CASSRRDRRNSNQPQHF.

V and J are TRBV5-6 and TRBJ1-2, with D tentatively TRBD1 (6 bases). V was shortened by 7 bases and J by 4 bases, with 14 bases between the two germline ends. Germline-derived CDR1 and CDR2 are SGHDT and YYEEEE. CDR3 length: 13 amino acids. DNA of the CDR3: TGTGCCAGCGGACGACAGGTAGCCTATGGCTACACCTTC. Encoded protein: CASGRQVAYGYTF.

This clone was detected once. The V gene is TRBV18, the J gene TRBJ2-1; D perhaps matches TRBD2 (6 bases). Germline CDR1 reads KGHSH; CDR2 reads LQKENI. The CDR3 sequence is 17 residues long. Trimming took off 4 bases at V and 1 base at J, with 17 bases between the two ends. The CDR3 DNA reads as TGTGCCAGCTCACAAGAGGAAGGGACTCCTTCCTACAATGAGCAGTTCTTC. It yields the protein CASSQEEGTPSYNEQFF.

This chain joins TRBV6-1 and TRBJ1-3, with TRBD1 identical over 7 bases. The ends lost 3 bases at V and 0 bases at J; junction bases unmatched: 14. This CDR3 is 19 amino acids long. Per germline, CDR1 MNHNS and CDR2 SASEGT. The CDR3 DNA reads TGTGCCAGCAGTGATCGCACAGGGGCATGGATACGCTCTGGAAACACCATATATTTT. It translates to CASSDRTGAWIRSGNTIYF.

The V and J genes are TRBV27 and TRBJ1-5, with 8 positions matching TRBD1. Per the germline V gene, CDR1 is MNHEY and CDR2 is SMNVEV (reference sequence). After removal of 6 bases from V and 5 bases from J, the junction contained 9 bases not matched to a gene. This CDR3 region has 15 residues. The CDR3 reads CASSSTGTGYQPQHF. DNA for the CDR3: TGTGCCAGCAGCTCAACCGGGACAGGCTATCAGCCCCAGCATTTT.

This sequence joins TRBV5-1 and TRBJ2-7, with a possible D match to TRBD2 (5 bases). V shed 4 bases and J shed 3 bases, with 17 bases lying between them. The CDR3 extends over 15 amino acids. CDR1 and CDR2 from the germline V gene are SGHRS and YFSETQ. CDR3 in amino acids: CASSPNGVTNYEQYF. CDR3 coding DNA: TGCGCCAGCAGCCCGAACGGGGTTACAAACTACGAGCAGTACTTC.

This chain connects TRBV18 to TRBJ2-1; maybe TRBD1 (5 bases). CDR3 size: 16 residues. Per germline, CDR1 KGHSH and CDR2 LQKENI. Trimming stripped 6 bases from V and 0 bases from J, with 15 bases between. CDR3 loop: CASSLQGASSYNEQFF. In DNA form, the CDR3 reads TGTGCCAGCTCCCTCCAAGGGGCGAGCTCCTACAATGAGCAGTTCTTC.

The genes are TRBV28 and TRBJ1-1; D is possibly TRBD1 (6 bases). Per germline, CDR1 MDHEN and CDR2 SYDVKM. This CDR3 has 13 residues. The V end was cut by 6 bases, the J end by 7 bases, with 15 bases between. The CDR3 loop is CASSTGQRDEAFF. CDR3 bases: TGTGCCAGCAGCACCGGACAGCGGGATGAAGCTTTCTTT.

The chain combines TRBV27 with TRBJ2-3; 9 bases fit TRBD2. V lost 6 bases and J lost 2; bases outside the gene matches: 9. The CDR3 sequence is 16 residues long. The germline gives CDR1 MNHEY, CDR2 SMNVEV (reference sequence). CDR3 DNA: TGTGCCAGCAGCCCCTTGACTAGCGGCTTCACAGATACGCAGTATTTT. Residues: CASSPLTSGFTDTQYF.

V usage is TRBV5-1 and J usage is TRBJ1-1; D perhaps matches TRBD1 (6 bases). Germline assignment: CDR1 SGHRS and CDR2 YFSETQ. V was clipped by 0 bases and J by 6 bases, with 12 bases between them. There are 14 residues in the CDR3. The CDR3 is CASSLGQGYAEAFF. CDR3 DNA: TGCGCCAGCAGCTTGGGGCAGGGGTACGCTGAAGCTTTCTTT.